The 23 T cell receptor beta chains below all came from one sample that was sequenced in a study of cytomegalovirus exposure and HLA in healthy donors. The primer mix had 60 Vbeta and 13 Jbeta primers. TCRdb's copy holds only in-frame clones and misses some; the assay was immunoSEQ multiplex PCR. The sample comprises under 200,000 clones, around three quarters of which are singletons, and around 6% rests with the top ten. The material sequenced was PBMCs. The receptors shown here come from a man aged 35 to 55 in good health and CMV-seronegative.

This clone was seen a handful of times. This sequence joins TRBV7-2 and TRBJ2-1; D perhaps matches TRBD1 (6 bases). This CDR3 has 15 amino acids. Germline V gene lookup returns CDR1 SGHTA and CDR2 FQGNSA. Trimming took 2 bases from V and 5 from J, leaving 13 bases between them. CDR3 amino acids: CASSLTRGTHNEQFF. CDR3 nucleotide sequence: TGTGCCAGCAGCTTAACAAGAGGGACACACAATGAGCAGTTCTTC.

This chain uses TRBV4-3 with TRBJ2-5; D gene unclear. The J call may be faulty, since TRBJ2-7 better matches the DNA end. Germline V gene lookup returns CDR1 LGHNA and CDR2 YSLEER. The CDR3 consists of 13 residues. This chain's CDR3 is CASSHSVTYEQYF. CDR3 nucleotides: TGCGCCAGCAGCCACAGCGTTACGTACGAGCAGTACTTC.

The chain links TRBV7-8 to TRBJ2-2, with a tentative D call TRBD1 (6 bases). Deletions cut 5 bases from V and 5 bases from J, with 12 bases between. Per the germline V gene, CDR1 is SGHVS and CDR2 is FQNEAQ. This CDR3 is built from 14 residues. The CDR3 reads CASSVDRRTGELFF. The CDR3 DNA reads TGTGCCAGCAGCGTGGACAGAAGAACCGGGGAGCTGTTTTTT.

The chain uses TRBV12-2 and TRBJ2-2; the table's D call, TRBD2, was not checked against the DNA. TRBV12-2 is deemed a pseudogene. This CDR3 is 11 amino acids long. CDR3 nucleotides: TGTGCCTTTTTGTCCCCCGGGGAGCTGTTTTTT. Protein product: CAFLSPGELFF.

This clone was seen a few times. The chain uses TRBV7-8 and TRBJ2-7, with 9 bases matching TRBD1. In germline, CDR1 is SGHVS, CDR2 FQNEAQ. The trim removed 3 bases at V and 3 bases at J, leaving 9 bases unmatched. The CDR3 is 16 residues long. The CDR3 region has the DNA TGTGCCAGCAGCTTCGACCTACAGGGGGCGAACTACGAGCAGTACTTC. Its protein product is CASSFDLQGANYEQYF.

This chain joins TRBV9 and TRBJ2-2; 9 bases line up with TRBD2. Looked up from germline, CDR1 is SGDLS and CDR2 is YYNGEE. The CDR3 runs to 16 residues. The V and J ends lost 4 bases and 7 bases, in that order; junction bases with no gene match: 11. The CDR3 nucleotides read TGTGCCAGCAGCCCCCAAAGCGGGGGGACACTCGGGGAGCTGTTTTTT. This encodes CASSPQSGGTLGELFF.

This chain connects TRBV10-3 to TRBJ2-2, with D possibly being TRBD2 (6 bases). Germline CDR1 and CDR2: ENHRY and SYGVKD. The CDR3 is 16 residues long. The V and J ends lost 3 bases and 1 base respectively, with 12 bases between them. CDR3 bases: TGTGCCATCAGTGATAACGGCGGGGTGAACACCGGGGAGCTGTTTTTT. Its protein product is CAISDNGGVNTGELFF.

The gene calls are TRBV10-3 and TRBJ1-1; no definite D call. CDR1 ENHRY and CDR2 SYGVKD come from the germline V gene. The CDR3 loop spans 15 amino acids. Trimming took off 3 bases at V and 0 bases at J, with 11 bases between the two ends. This CDR3 is CAISDRHAMNTEAFF. The CDR3 nucleotides read TGTGCCATCAGTGACAGGCATGCGATGAACACTGAAGCTTTCTTT.

As concerns this clone: At one boundary the junction diverges from the germline segment, which might be a read error. The J gene is TRBJ1-1, the V gene TRBV7-9; D is uncertain. CDR3 size: 12 residues. The germline V gene encodes CDR1 SEHNR and CDR2 FQNEAQ (reference sequence). The CDR3, as DNA: TGTTCCAGCAGCTTGCGTTGGACTGAAGCTTTCTTT. As protein: CSSSLRWTEAFF.

The chain uses TRBV4-3 and TRBJ2-7, with 7 bases that match TRBD2. Germline V lookup: CDR1 LGHNA, CDR2 YSLEER. V was pared by 0 bases and J by 2 bases, with 7 bases of the junction left unmatched. The CDR3 totals 16 residues. DNA of the CDR3: TGCGCCAGCAGCCAAGAAAGGTGGGGGGGACCCTACGAGCAGTACTTC. This codes for CASSQERWGGPYEQYF.

This rearrangement joins TRBV19 to TRBJ2-7, with 9 bases aligning to TRBD2. J gave up 3 bases and V 4 bases, and 7 bases lay outside the gene matches. Germline V gene sequence: CDR1 LNHDA, CDR2 SQIVND (reference sequence). The CDR3 totals 15 residues. The CDR3 loop reads CASSTQIAGVYEQYF. For the CDR3, the DNA is TGTGCCAGTAGTACTCAAATAGCGGGAGTCTACGAGCAGTACTTC.

The chain recombines TRBV7-6 with TRBJ2-3, with D maybe TRBD2 (6 bases). The V gene's germline CDR1 is SGHVS and CDR2 FNYEAQ. The CDR3 sequence is 15 residues long. Trimming pared 1 base from V and 2 bases from J, leaving 10 bases between. The CDR3 region has the DNA TGTGCCAGCAGCTTAGGAACTAGCACCACAGATACGCAGTATTTT. It codes for CASSLGTSTTDTQYF.

V and J are TRBV18 and TRBJ2-1; 11 bases map to TRBD2. With V trimmed by 0 bases and J by 8 bases, 6 bases remained unmatched. CDR3 length equals 16 residues. The V gene's germline CDR1 is KGHSH and CDR2 LQKENI. CDR3 amino acids: CASSPPLTSGSHEQFF. Written as DNA, the CDR3 is TGTGCCAGCTCACCACCCCTTACTAGCGGGAGTCATGAGCAGTTCTTC.

V usage is TRBV25-1 and J usage is TRBJ1-2; D unclear. V was shortened by 11 bases and J by 7 bases, with 5 bases between the two germline ends. CDR1 and CDR2 (germline): MGHDK, SYGVNS. The CDR3 runs to 8 residues. CDR3 DNA sequence: TGTGCCCCCATTGGCTACACCTTC. Translated, it gives CAPIGYTF.

This clone was found a few times. This sequence joins TRBV5-1 and TRBJ2-7; D might be TRBD1 (5 bases). Per the germline V gene, CDR1 is SGHRS and CDR2 is YFSETQ. This CDR3 contains 14 residues. The V and J ends lost 0 bases and 5 bases respectively, with 12 bases between them. CDR3 protein: CASSLVGALNEQYF. CDR3 nucleotide sequence: TGCGCCAGCAGCTTGGTTGGGGCGCTGAACGAGCAGTACTTC.

The J gene is TRBJ1-2, the V gene TRBV19; 7 bases match TRBD1. There are 13 residues in the CDR3. With V trimmed by 5 bases and J by 8 bases, 8 bases remained unmatched. Germline V CDR1 and CDR2: LNHDA, SQIVND (reference sequence). CDR3 DNA: TGTGCCAGTAGTGTCAGGGGGACCCGCGGCTACACCTTC. It translates to CASSVRGTRGYTF.

The chain combines TRBV7-2 with TRBJ1-5; D unclear. The CDR3 is 13 amino acids. With 3 bases removed from V and 5 bases from J, the gap between germline ends came to 8 bases. CDR1 and CDR2 (germline): SGHTA, FQGNSA. The CDR3: CASSFTVDQPQHF. DNA of the CDR3: TGTGCCAGCAGCTTTACGGTCGATCAGCCCCAGCATTTT. The whole variable domain, remainder taken from reference TRBV7-2 and TRBJ1-5, is GAGVSQSPSNKVTEKGKDVELRCDPISGHTALYWYRQSLGQGLEFLIYFQGNSAPDKSGLPSDRFSAERTGGSVSTLTIQRTQQEDSAVYLCASSFTVDQPQHFGDGTRLSIL.

V usage is TRBV5-1 and J usage is TRBJ1-1; TRBD1 matches at 8 bases. V trimming: 0 bases; J trimming: 1 base; junction bases outside the gene matches: 2. The CDR3 has 15 residues. Germline CDR1 is SGHRS and CDR2 is YFSETQ. CDR3 coding DNA: TGCGCCAGCAGCTTGGGGACAGGGAGGAACACTGAAGCTTTCTTT. Amino acid sequence: CASSLGTGRNTEAFF.

The chain is built from TRBV5-5 and TRBJ2-7; TRBD1 agrees at 11 bases. The germline V gene has CDR1 SGHKS and CDR2 YYEKEE (reference sequence). This CDR3 is 16 amino acids long. With 3 bases clipped from V and 2 bases from J, the junction kept 7 bases outside the gene matches. The chain's CDR3 is CASSSGQGARAYEQYF. In DNA form, the CDR3 reads TGTGCCAGCAGCTCAGGACAGGGGGCGCGAGCCTACGAGCAGTACTTC.

V gene TRBV9 combines with J gene TRBJ2-5, with TRBD2 matching over 13 bases. Germline values: CDR1 SGDLS, CDR2 YYNGEE. V shed 4 bases, J shed 4 bases, and the junction held 4 bases outside the gene matches. This CDR3 is 15 amino acids long. CDR3 sequence: CASSTSGGASETQYF. The CDR3 bases are TGTGCCAGCAGCACTAGCGGGGGGGCCTCAGAGACCCAGTACTTC.

The rearrangement joins TRBV7-6 to TRBJ2-7; TRBD1 aligns across 11 bases. The junction had 16 bases not matched to a gene; V was cut back by 6 bases and J by 9 bases. This CDR3 spans 16 amino acids. The V gene's germline CDR1 is SGHVS and CDR2 FNYEAQ. The CDR3 protein is CASSITAGQGELGQYF. For the CDR3, the DNA is TGTGCCAGCAGTATTACCGCGGGACAGGGGGAGTTGGGGCAGTACTTC.

The chain joins TRBV5-4 to TRBJ1-1; 8 bases agree with TRBD1. The trim removed 2 bases at V and 3 bases at J, leaving 3 bases unmatched. The CDR3 has 14 residues. Germline V gene data show CDR1 as SGHNT and CDR2 as YYREEE (reference sequence). The CDR3 DNA reads TGTGCCAGCAGCTTTAACAGGGGGGACACTGAAGCTTTCTTT. Its protein product is CASSFNRGDTEAFF.

The chain couples TRBV19 to TRBJ2-5; 12 bases are a match to TRBD2. There are 14 residues in the CDR3. V lost 3 bases to trimming and J lost 13 bases; unmatched junction nucleotides: 9. The germline gives CDR1 LNHDA, CDR2 SQIVND (reference sequence). CDR3 sequence: CASSIRLAGASLYF. The DNA for the CDR3 is TGTGCCAGTAGTATTCGACTAGCGGGAGCCTCCCTGTACTTC.